This is a list of T cell receptor beta chains from one sample in a study of PD-1 blockade in classical Hodgkin lymphoma. The protocol was immunoSEQ multiplex PCR, while the TCRdb copy is restricted to in-frame clones and leaves out a portion. In the table there are 70,000 or so clones, over 55% of which are singletons. The sequenced sample was peripheral blood mononuclear cells (PBMCs), obtained before the second cycle of nivolumab. These receptors were obtained from a human donor with classical Hodgkin lymphoma. Each CDR3 is given with its conserved first and last residue. Fields, in order: D gene, V gene, CDR3 protein. D genes are given only for firm matches.

>NA|TRBV2
CASFRPGGLNTEAFF
>NA|TRBV25-1
CASSDERLLRYEQYF
>NA|TRBV13
CASSPGQRNSPLHF
>NA|TRBV7-6
CASSLEVTGPYSNQPQHF
>TRBD2|TRBV7-2
CASSSRSGRDTQYF
>TRBD2|TRBV27
CASSFRLAGGGDTQYF
>TRBD1|TRBV27
CASSGTGFRETQYF
>NA|TRBV5-6
CASSVGVVSVLYEQYF
>TRBD1|TRBV5-1
CASSPWTGEYGYTF
>TRBD2|TRBV5-1
CASSPRTSGGENEQFF
>TRBD2|TRBV4-1
CASSLSSLGLAVNEQFF
>NA|TRBV12-5
CASGTLKDGGHVVDTEAFF
>TRBD2|TRBV9
CASSVEYGTSGASYNEQFF
>NA|TRBV11-3
CASSLDRGIISSGYTF
>TRBD1|TRBV5-5
CASSLGVGTGYNQPQHF
>NA|TRBV9
CASSPEGQGMDEQFF
>NA|TRBV7-6
CASSYGGSGANVLTF
>NA|TRBV28
CASSLIASGQSTDTQYF
>NA|TRBV5-1
CASSFRGFNTEAFF
>NA|TRBV19
CASTAGLGANTIYF
>NA|TRBV15
CATSRDGVNTEAFF
>NA|TRBV30
CAWSVSLPLGQPQHF
>TRBD1|TRBV9
CASSVGTGSDEQYF
>NA|TRBV7-7
CASRSTAPETQYF
>NA|TRBV19
CASRRTESSYEQYF
>NA|TRBV18
CASSPYRDQGDTQYF
>NA|TRBV23-1
CASSHPLRSPEAFF
>NA|TRBV28
CASSLRLAREDRYNEQFF
>NA|TRBV6-6
CASSRDGAYEQYF
>TRBD1|TRBV7-9
CASSLTGTNTEAFF
>NA|TRBV9
CASSPSGDTRNTIYF
>NA|TRBV19
CASSIGLEAPYEQYF
>NA|TRBV2
CASKGPSWGDEKLFF
>TRBD1|TRBV6-1
CASRDRGGEQYF
>NA|TRBV2
CASSVDRSNGYTF
>NA|TRBV2
CASSTINQETQYF
>NA|TRBV30
CAWSSHGGDTQYF
>NA|TRBV6-1
CASSEGRGGAGETQYF
>NA|TRBV7-9
CASSLGGDSPLHF
>NA|TRBV5-1
CASSFRDFSYEQYF
>TRBD1|TRBV19
CASSPGQVYEQYF
>NA|TRBV5-6
CASSLGGTNYEQYF
>NA|TRBV28
CASSLIRTQTSNQPQHF
>TRBD2|TRBV11-2
CASSLAGGYTDTQYF
>TRBD2|TRBV9
CASATPGGAGDTQYF
>NA|TRBV7-9
CASSFEVGRDYGYTF
>TRBD1|TRBV18
CASSPEGAWETQYF
>TRBD1|TRBV27
CASSGQGAYNEQFF
>NA|TRBV20-1
CCATEAFF
>TRBD1|TRBV2
CASSGQGPTDTQYF
>TRBD1|TRBV11-3
CASTRGSGELFF